These 17 T cell receptor beta chains were all obtained from the same sample, sequenced in a study of shared clonotypes between healthy human individuals. Selected positively for CCR7 and CD45RO-negative, naive CD8 cells excluded terminally differentiated effector memory CD45RA+ cells. TCRdb's table, derived via immunoSEQ multiplex PCR, lists solely in-frame clones and lacks some. The data show about 2.1 million clones, about 92% seen once. Sample: naive CD8+ T cells from PBMCs. These receptor sequences come from a man aged 18 to 30 in good health. Some clones in this sample may be carry-over from other donors' samples.

The CDR3 loop reads CASSVEGLGNEQFF. CDR3 bases: TGTGCCAGCAGCGTAGAGGGACTAGGCAATGAGCAGTTCTTC. This chain links TRBV9 with TRBJ2-1, with TRBD2 identical over 8 bases. V lost 0 bases, J lost 6 bases, and 2 bases stayed unmatched. The germline V gene has CDR1 SGDLS and CDR2 YYNGEE. CDR3 length equals 14 residues.

The genes are TRBV15 and TRBJ2-7; 9 bases line up with TRBD2. J was trimmed by 4 bases and V by 1 base; bases with no gene match: 14. Germline loops: CDR1 LNHNV, CDR2 YYDKDF (reference sequence). The CDR3 extends over 18 amino acids. CDR3 bases: TGTGCCACCAGCAGAGCCCCTAGGGCGGGAGGGCCTTCTTACGAGCAGTACTTC. The encoded protein is CATSRAPRAGGPSYEQYF.

The chain has TRBV7-9 and TRBJ2-7; 7 bases line up with TRBD1. This CDR3 is built from 14 residues. Germline V gene sequence: CDR1 SEHNR, CDR2 FQNEAQ (reference sequence). J was trimmed by 3 bases and V by 7 bases; bases with no gene match: 9. This chain's CDR3 is CASTSGTVNYEQYF. DNA for the CDR3: TGTGCCAGCACCTCCGGGACAGTTAACTACGAGCAGTACTTC.

This chain links TRBV27 with TRBJ2-3, with 7 bases matching TRBD2. The CDR3 contains 16 residues. Per the germline V gene, CDR1 is MNHEY and CDR2 is SMNVEV (reference sequence). J was trimmed by 0 bases and V by 4 bases; bases with no gene match: 7. CDR3: CASSSPSGASTDTQYF. CDR3 in DNA: TGTGCCAGCAGTTCCCCCAGCGGGGCTAGCACAGATACGCAGTATTTT.

CDR3 region: CASSFRGTGVSYEQYF. CDR3 DNA: TGTGCCAGCAGCTTTCGGGGGACAGGAGTCTCCTACGAGCAGTACTTC. The chain is built from TRBV5-5 and TRBJ2-7, with TRBD1 identical over 8 bases. Germline V gene data show CDR1 as SGHKS and CDR2 as YYEKEE (reference sequence). The junction had 7 bases not matched to a gene; V was cut back by 2 bases and J by 0 bases. The length of the CDR3 is 16 residues.

Details on this clone: Additional DNA sequences in this sample encode the identical CDR3. The chain uses TRBV14 and TRBJ1-3; D perhaps matches TRBD1 (5 bases). Germline loops: CDR1 SGHDN, CDR2 FVKESK. The CDR3 runs to 13 residues. The germline V and J ends were trimmed by 0 bases and 7 bases, with 7 bases remaining between them. The chain's CDR3 is CASSQDRGNTIYF. CDR3 coding DNA: TGTGCCAGCAGCCAAGACCGGGGGAACACCATATATTTT.

This chain connects TRBV2 to TRBJ2-1; 10 bases are shared with TRBD2. The CDR3 runs to 16 residues. Germline CDR1 reads SNHLY; CDR2 reads FYNNEI. J gave up 7 bases and V 4 bases, and 10 bases lay outside the gene matches. The CDR3 reads CASSGGSGRQYNEQFF. DNA of the CDR3: TGTGCCAGCAGTGGCGGTAGCGGGAGGCAATATAATGAGCAGTTCTTC.

The chain recombines TRBV7-9 with TRBJ2-1; D remains ambiguous. The CDR3 is 14 amino acids. The V gene's germline CDR1 is SEHNR and CDR2 FQNEAQ (reference sequence). V lost 2 bases to trimming and J lost 2 bases, with 7 bases between them. CDR3 nucleotides: TGTGCCAGCAGCTTAATCCCGCCCTACAATGAGCAGTTCTTC. This codes for CASSLIPPYNEQFF.

V and J are TRBV4-2 and TRBJ2-7; D gene unclear. CDR3 length: 17 residues. CDR1 LGHNA and CDR2 YNFKEQ come from the germline V gene. V was clipped by 0 bases and J by 6 bases, with 21 bases between them. The CDR3 bases are TGTGCCAGCAGCCAAGATGCCCTTGGCAGCCCGTCCCTCGAGCAGTACTTC. This sequence encodes CASSQDALGSPSLEQYF.

The genes are TRBV19 and TRBJ1-5, with a tentative D call TRBD1 (5 bases). V lost 7 bases and J 6 bases, leaving 13 bases between the germline ends. The CDR3 spans 13 residues. The germline gives CDR1 LNHDA, CDR2 SQIVND (reference sequence). Written as DNA, the CDR3 is TGTGCCAGTACCCTGATGAGGGGTCAGCCCCAGCATTTT. It codes for CASTLMRGQPQHF.

J is TRBJ2-3 and V is TRBV4-2; TRBD2 aligns across 13 bases. The V gene's germline CDR1 is LGHNA and CDR2 YNFKEQ. J lost 2 bases, V lost 4 bases, and 9 bases had no gene match. The CDR3 consists of 18 residues. CDR3 loop: CASSPRLAGGSFTDTQYF. CDR3 coding DNA: TGTGCCAGCAGCCCTAGACTAGCGGGAGGCTCCTTCACAGATACGCAGTATTTT.

The chain carries TRBV29-1 and TRBJ1-1; the match to TRBD1 covers 7 bases. The CDR3 has 13 amino acids. Unmatched junction bases numbered 15, after V lost 6 bases and J lost 11 bases. Per germline, CDR1 SQVTM and CDR2 ANQGSEA. This chain's CDR3 is CSVLDRDSRWAFF. The CDR3 region has the DNA TGCAGCGTCTTAGACCGGGACAGTCGGTGGGCTTTCTTT.

The V and J genes are TRBV28 and TRBJ2-7; 15 bases are shared with TRBD2. CDR1 and CDR2 (germline): MDHEN, SYDVKM. V lost 6 bases, J lost 4 bases, and 16 bases stayed unmatched. The CDR3 contains 19 residues. The CDR3 here is CASSEWLGTSGRRRYEQYF. CDR3 sequence (DNA): TGTGCCAGCAGCGAGTGGCTAGGGACTAGCGGGAGGCGACGTTACGAGCAGTACTTC.

As regards this clone: Different DNA sequences within this sample yield the same CDR3. In DNA form, the CDR3 reads TGCGCCAGCAGCTTGGCCAGCGGAGCTGGGGAGACCCAGTACTTC. This codes for CASSLASGAGETQYF. This chain uses TRBV5-1 with TRBJ2-5, with D possibly matching TRBD2 (5 bases). This CDR3 contains 15 residues. Germline V gives CDR1 SGHRS, CDR2 YFSETQ. The V end was cut by 0 bases, the J end by 5 bases, with 14 bases between.

The chain recombines TRBV27 with TRBJ1-2; 8 bases align to TRBD1. This CDR3 contains 15 residues. Germline CDR1 and CDR2: MNHEY and SMNVEV (reference sequence). J gave up 6 bases and V 2 bases, and 8 bases lay outside the gene matches. The CDR3 nucleotides read TGTGCCAGCAGTTTAGTTGCAGGGGGCGCGAATGGCTACACCTTC. It encodes CASSLVAGGANGYTF.

Only a few counts were recorded for this clone. The V gene is TRBV7-9, the J gene TRBJ1-2, with D uncertain. V was cut by 5 bases and J by 4 bases, with 11 bases left in between. The length of the CDR3 is 13 residues. The germline V gene encodes CDR1 SEHNR and CDR2 FQNEAQ (reference sequence). CDR3 in amino acids: CASSPTSPYGYTF. DNA of the CDR3: TGTGCCAGCAGCCCCACGAGCCCCTATGGCTACACCTTC.

The chain has TRBV6-6 and TRBJ2-2; 7 bases are a match to TRBD2. With 1 base clipped from V and 6 bases from J, the junction kept 8 bases outside the gene matches. Germline CDR1 and CDR2: MNHNY and SVGAGI (reference sequence). The CDR3 consists of 16 residues. The DNA for the CDR3 is TGTGCCAGCAGTTACTTCGGCCTAGCGGAAGCCGGGGAGCTGTTTTTT. Its protein is CASSYFGLAEAGELFF.